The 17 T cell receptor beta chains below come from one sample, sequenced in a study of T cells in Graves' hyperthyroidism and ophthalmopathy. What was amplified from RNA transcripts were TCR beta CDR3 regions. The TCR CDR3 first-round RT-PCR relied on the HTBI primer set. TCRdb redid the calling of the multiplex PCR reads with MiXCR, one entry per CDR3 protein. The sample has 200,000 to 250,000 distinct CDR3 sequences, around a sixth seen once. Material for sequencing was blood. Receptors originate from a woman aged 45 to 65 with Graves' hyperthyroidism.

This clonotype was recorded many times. The CDR3 DNA reads TGTGCCAGCAGTGAGCTAGCGGGAGGGGGGGAGACCCAGTACTTC. The encoded protein is CASSELAGGGETQYF. J is TRBJ2-5 and V is TRBV2; 12 bases agree with TRBD2. The V gene end was trimmed by 3 bases and the J gene end by 5 bases; junction bases not matched to a gene: 4. CDR3 length: 15 residues. Germline V CDR1 and CDR2: SNHLY, FYNNEI.

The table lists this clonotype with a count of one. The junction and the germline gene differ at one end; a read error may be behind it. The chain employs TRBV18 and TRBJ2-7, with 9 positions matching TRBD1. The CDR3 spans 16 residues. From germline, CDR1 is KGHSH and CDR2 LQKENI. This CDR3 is CASSPPGTGILYEQHF. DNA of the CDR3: TGTGCCAGCTCACCACCAGGGACAGGGATCCTCTACGAGCAGCACTTC.

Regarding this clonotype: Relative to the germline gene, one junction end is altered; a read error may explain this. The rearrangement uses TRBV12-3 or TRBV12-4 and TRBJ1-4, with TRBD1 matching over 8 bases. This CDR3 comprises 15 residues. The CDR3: CGSNDPGQVLEKLFF. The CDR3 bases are TGTGGCAGCAACGACCCGGGACAGGTTTTAGAAAAACTGTTTTTT.

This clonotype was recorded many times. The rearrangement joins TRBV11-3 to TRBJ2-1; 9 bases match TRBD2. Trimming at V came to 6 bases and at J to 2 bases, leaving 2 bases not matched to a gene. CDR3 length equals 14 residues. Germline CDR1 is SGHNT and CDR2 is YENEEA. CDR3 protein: CASSSGRTYNEQFF. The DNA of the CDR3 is TGTGCCAGCAGTAGCGGGAGAACCTACAATGAGCAGTTCTTC.

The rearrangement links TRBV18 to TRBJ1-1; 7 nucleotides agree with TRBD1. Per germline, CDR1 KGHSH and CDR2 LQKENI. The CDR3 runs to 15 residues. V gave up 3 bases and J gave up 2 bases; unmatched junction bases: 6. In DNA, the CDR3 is TGTGCCAGCTCACCCCAGGGACAGACAAACACTGAAGCTTTCTTT. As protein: CASSPQGQTNTEAFF.

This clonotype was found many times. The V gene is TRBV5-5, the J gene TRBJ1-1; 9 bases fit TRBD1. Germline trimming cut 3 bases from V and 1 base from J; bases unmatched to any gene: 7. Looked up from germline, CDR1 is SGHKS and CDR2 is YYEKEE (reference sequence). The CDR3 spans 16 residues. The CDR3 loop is CASSSGQGERNTEAFF. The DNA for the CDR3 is TGTGCCAGCAGCTCGGGACAGGGAGAGAGGAACACTGAAGCTTTCTTT. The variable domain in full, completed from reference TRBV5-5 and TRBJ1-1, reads DAGVTQSPTHLIKTRGQQVTLRCSPISGHKSVSWYQQVLGQGPQFIFQYYEKEERGRGNFPDRFSARQFPNYSSELNVNALLLGDSALYLCASSSGQGERNTEAFFGQGTRLTVV.

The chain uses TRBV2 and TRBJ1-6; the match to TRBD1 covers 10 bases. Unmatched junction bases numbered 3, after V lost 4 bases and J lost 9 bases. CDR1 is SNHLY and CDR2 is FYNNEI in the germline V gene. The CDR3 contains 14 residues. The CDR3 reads CASSGDRGGSPLHF. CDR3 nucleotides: TGTGCCAGCAGTGGGGACAGGGGTGGTTCACCCCTCCACTTT.

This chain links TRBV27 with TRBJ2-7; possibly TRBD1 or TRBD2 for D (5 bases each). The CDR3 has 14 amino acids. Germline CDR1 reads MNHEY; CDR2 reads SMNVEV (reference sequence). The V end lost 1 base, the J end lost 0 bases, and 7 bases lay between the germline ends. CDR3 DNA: TGTGCCAGCAGTTTATGGGGGAGCTCCTACGAGCAGTACTTC. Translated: CASSLWGSSYEQYF.

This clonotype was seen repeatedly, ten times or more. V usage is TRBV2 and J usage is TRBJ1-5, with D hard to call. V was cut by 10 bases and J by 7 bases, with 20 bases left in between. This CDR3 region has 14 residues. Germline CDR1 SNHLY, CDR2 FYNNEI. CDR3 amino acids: CATSGRTPSQPQHF. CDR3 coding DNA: TGTGCCACCTCGGGGAGGACGCCCTCGCAGCCCCAGCATTTT.

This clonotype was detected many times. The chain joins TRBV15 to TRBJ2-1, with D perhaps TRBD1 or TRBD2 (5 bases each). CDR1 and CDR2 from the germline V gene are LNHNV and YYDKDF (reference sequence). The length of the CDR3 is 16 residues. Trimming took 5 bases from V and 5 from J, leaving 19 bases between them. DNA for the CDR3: TGTGCCACCAGCCCGCCGGGACCCCGGAAGCACAATGAGCAGTTCTTC. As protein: CATSPPGPRKHNEQFF. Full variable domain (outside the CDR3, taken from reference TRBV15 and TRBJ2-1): DAMVIQNPRYQVTQFGKPVTLSCSQTLNHNVMYWYQQKSSQAPKLLFHYYDKDFNNEADTPDNFQSRRPNTSFCFLDIRSPGLGDTAMYLCATSPPGPRKHNEQFFGPGTRLTVL.

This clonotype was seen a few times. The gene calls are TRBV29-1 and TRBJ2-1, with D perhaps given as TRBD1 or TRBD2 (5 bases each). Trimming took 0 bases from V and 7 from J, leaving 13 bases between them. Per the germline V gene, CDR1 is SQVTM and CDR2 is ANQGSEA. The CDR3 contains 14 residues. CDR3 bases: TGCAGCGTTGAAGATGCCTGGGGGTCGAATGAGCAGTTCTTC. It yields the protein CSVEDAWGSNEQFF.

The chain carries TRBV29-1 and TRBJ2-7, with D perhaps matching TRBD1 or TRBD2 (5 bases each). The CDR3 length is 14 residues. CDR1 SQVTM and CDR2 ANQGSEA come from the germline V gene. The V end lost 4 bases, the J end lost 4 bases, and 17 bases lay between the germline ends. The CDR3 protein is CSVAVAGGPYEQYF. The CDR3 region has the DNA TGCAGCGTTGCGGTCGCTGGGGGACCTTACGAGCAGTACTTC.

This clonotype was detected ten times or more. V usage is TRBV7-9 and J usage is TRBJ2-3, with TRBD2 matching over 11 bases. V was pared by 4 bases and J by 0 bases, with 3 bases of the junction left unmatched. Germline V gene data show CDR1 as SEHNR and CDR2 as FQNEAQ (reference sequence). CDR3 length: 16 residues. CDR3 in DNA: TGTGCCAGCAGCTCGGGACTAGCGGTTAGCACAGATACGCAGTATTTT. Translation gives CASSSGLAVSTDTQYF.

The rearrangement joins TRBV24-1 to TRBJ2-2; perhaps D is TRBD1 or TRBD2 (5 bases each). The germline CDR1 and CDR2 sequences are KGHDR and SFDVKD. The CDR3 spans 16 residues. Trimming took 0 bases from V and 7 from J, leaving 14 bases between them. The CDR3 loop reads CATSDLATGPNGELFF. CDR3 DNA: TGTGCCACCAGTGATTTGGCGACGGGACCCAACGGGGAGCTGTTTTTT.

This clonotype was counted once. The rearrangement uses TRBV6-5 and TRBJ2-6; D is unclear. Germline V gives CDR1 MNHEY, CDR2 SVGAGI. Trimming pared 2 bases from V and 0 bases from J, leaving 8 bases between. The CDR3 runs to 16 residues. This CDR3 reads CASSYDEASGANVLTF. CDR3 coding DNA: TGTGCCAGCAGTTACGATGAGGCCTCTGGGGCCAACGTCCTGACTTTC.

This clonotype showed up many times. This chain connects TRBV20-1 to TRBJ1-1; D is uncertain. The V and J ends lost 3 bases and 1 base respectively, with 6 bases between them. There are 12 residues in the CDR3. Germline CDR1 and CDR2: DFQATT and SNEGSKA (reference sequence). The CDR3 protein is CSASFGNTEAFF. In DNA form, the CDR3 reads TGCAGTGCTAGCTTCGGGAACACTGAAGCTTTCTTT.

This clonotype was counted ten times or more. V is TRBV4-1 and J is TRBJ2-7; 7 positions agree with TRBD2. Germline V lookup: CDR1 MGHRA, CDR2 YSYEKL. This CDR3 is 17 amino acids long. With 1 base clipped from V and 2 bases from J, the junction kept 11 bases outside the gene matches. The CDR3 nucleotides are TGCGCCAGCAGCCAAGTCGTTGGGCAGCGGGGCACCTACGAGCAGTACTTC. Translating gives CASSQVVGQRGTYEQYF.